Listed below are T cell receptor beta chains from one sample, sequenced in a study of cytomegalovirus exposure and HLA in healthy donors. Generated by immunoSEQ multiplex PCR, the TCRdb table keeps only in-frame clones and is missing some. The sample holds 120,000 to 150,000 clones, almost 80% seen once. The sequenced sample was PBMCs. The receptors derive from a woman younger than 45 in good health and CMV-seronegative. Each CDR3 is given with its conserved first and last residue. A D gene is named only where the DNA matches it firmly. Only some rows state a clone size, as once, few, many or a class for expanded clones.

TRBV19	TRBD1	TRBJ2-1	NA	CASSSIHRGNEQFF	TGTGCCAGTAGTTCCATTCACAGGGGCAATGAGCAGTTCTTC
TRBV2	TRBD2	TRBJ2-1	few	CASSSTGTSGPNEQFF	TGTGCCAGCAGCTCAACCGGGACTAGCGGTCCCAATGAGCAGTTCTTC
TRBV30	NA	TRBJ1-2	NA	CAWSQGGGFSYGYTF	TGTGCCTGGAGTCAGGGAGGGGGTTTCAGCTATGGCTACACCTTC
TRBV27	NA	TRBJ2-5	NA	CASSSGNSGGQETQYF	TGTGCCAGCAGTTCGGGGAATAGTGGGGGGCAAGAGACCCAGTACTTC
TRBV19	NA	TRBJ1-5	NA	CASTPGPNQPQHF	TGTGCCAGTACCCCAGGGCCCAATCAGCCCCAGCATTTT
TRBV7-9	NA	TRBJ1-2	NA	CASSLPVGPFNYGYTF	TGTGCCAGCAGCTTACCGGTGGGCCCTTTTAACTATGGCTACACCTTC
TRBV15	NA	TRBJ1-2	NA	CATSETYPGGYTF	TGTGCCACCAGTGAGACTTACCCCGGGGGCTACACCTTC
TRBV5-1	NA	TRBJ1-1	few	CASTLGGNTEAFF	TGCGCCAGCACACTCGGAGGGAACACTGAAGCTTTCTTT
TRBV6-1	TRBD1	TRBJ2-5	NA	CASTGTAETQYF	TGTGCCAGCACTGGGACAGCAGAGACCCAGTACTTC
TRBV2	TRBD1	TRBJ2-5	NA	CASRDRVGETQYF	TGTGCCAGCAGGGACAGGGTTGGAGAGACCCAGTACTTC
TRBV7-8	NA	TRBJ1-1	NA	CASSTGAEAFF	TGTGCCAGCAGTACGGGGGCTGAAGCTTTCTTT
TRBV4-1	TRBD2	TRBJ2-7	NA	CASSQPWAGGGGEQYF	TGCGCCAGCAGCCAACCGTGGGCGGGGGGCGGGGGCGAGCAGTACTTC
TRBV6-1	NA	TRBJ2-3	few	CASSRTVLTDTQYF	TGTGCCAGCAGTAGGACAGTACTCACAGATACGCAGTATTTT
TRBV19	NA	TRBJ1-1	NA	CASSLWTASEAFF	TGTGCCAGTAGTCTCTGGACAGCATCTGAAGCTTTCTTT
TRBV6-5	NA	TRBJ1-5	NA	CASGEGRPSNQPQHF	TGTGCCAGCGGGGAGGGCAGACCCAGCAATCAGCCCCAGCATTTT
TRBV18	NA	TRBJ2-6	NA	CASAEGAHGANVLTF	TGTGCCAGCGCCGAAGGGGCGCATGGGGCCAACGTCCTGACTTTC
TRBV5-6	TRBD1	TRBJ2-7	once	CASSLSFGTGSYEQYF	TGTGCCAGCAGCTTGTCCTTCGGGACAGGTTCCTACGAGCAGTACTTC